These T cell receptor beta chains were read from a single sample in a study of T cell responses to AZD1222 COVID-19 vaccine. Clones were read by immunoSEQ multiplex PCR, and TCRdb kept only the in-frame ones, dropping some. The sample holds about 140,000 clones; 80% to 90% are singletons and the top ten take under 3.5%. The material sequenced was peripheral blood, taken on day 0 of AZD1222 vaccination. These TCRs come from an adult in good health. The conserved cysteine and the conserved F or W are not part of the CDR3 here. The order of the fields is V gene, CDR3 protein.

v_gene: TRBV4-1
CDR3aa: ASSQGTFYEQY

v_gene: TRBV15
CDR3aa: ATSRQGLGTEAF

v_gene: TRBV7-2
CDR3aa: ASSGQGAGEKLF

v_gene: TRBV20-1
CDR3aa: SASQRGAHTEAF

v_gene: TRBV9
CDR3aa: ASSVKGTELF

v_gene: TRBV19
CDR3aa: AGYREANYGYT

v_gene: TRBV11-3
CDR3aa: ASSLAPGQYEQY

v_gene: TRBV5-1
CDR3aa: ASSLPGGLDTQY

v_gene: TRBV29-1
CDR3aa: SVEDSGTGITEAF

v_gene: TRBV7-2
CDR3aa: ASSPLRSSLSGGETQY

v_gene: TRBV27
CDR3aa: ASSSFRTYNSPLH

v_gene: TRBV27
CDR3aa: ASRLSQDTGELF

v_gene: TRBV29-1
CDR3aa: SVEEVTDGKLF

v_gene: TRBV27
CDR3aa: ASTDGYEQY

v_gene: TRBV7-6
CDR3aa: ASSLGLDSPLH

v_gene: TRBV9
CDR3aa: ASSVFPQGAYGYT

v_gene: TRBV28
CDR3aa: ASKKEGGAYGYT

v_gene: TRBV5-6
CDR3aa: ASSDTGTLRSGNTIY

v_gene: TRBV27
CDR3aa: ASRRGWSIWNEQF

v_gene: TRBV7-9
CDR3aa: ASSSEWDTYSNQPQH

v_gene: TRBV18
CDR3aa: ASSGWGHEQY

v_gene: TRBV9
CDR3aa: ASGGRDTQY

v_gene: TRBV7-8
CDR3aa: ASSLVAGTGHTDTQY

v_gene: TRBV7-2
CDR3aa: ASSLPAENHYEQY

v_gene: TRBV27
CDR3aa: ASSLGLAVLGEQF

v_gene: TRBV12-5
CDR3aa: ASGLGMTGGSSGYT

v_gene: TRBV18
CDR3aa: ASSPTFQETQY

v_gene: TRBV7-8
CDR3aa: ASSLGRQSLNYGYT

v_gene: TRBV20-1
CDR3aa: SPLNRYEQY

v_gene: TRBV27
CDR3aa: ASSLLKGTDTQY

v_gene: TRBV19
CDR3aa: ASSINDYNSPLH

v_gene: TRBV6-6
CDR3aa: ASSYWRELNEQF

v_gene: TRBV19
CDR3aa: ASSKGHNQPQH

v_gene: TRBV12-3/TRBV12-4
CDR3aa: ASSPRGSYEQY

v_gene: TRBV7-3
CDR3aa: ASSFQPRVGNEQF

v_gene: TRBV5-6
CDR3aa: ASSLGTGAGNTIY

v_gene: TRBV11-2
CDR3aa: ASSLAAGSLYEQY

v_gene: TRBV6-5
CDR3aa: ASTSRDRTYEQY

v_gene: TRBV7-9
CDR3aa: ASNAGRHNSPLH

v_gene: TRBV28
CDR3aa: ASSLGTDRTLH

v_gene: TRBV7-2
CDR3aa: ASSLAVGQLYGYT

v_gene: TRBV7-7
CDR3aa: ASSGPSGGLQETQY